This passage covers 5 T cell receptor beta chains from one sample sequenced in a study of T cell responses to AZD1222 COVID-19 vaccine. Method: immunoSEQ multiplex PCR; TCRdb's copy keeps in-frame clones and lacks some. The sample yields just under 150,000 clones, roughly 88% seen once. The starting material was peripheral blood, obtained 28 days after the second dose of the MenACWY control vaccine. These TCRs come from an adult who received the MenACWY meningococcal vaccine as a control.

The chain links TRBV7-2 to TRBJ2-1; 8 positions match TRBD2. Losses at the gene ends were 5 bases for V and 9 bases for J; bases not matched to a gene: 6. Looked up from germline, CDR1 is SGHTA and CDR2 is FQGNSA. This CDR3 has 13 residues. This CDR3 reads CASSLRGGVEQFF. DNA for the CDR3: TGTGCCAGCAGCCTTCGGGGGGGGGTTGAGCAGTTCTTC.

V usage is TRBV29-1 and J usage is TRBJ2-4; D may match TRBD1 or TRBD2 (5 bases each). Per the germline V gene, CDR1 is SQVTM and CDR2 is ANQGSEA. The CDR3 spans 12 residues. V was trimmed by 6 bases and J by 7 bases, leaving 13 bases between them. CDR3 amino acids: CSVRQGGNIQYF. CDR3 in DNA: TGCAGCGTACGGCAGGGCGGGAACATTCAGTACTTC.

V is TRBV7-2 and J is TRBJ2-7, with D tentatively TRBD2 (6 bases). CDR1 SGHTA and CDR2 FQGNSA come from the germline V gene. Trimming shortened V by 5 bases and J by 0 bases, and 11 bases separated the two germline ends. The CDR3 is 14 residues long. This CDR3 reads CASSVGGRSYEQYF. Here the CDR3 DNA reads TGTGCCAGCAGCGTGGGGGGTCGCTCCTACGAGCAGTACTTC.

CDR3 bases: TGCGCCAGCAGCCAGCGTAGCACAGATACGCAGTATTTT. Residues: CASSQRSTDTQYF. The rearrangement joins TRBV4-3 to TRBJ2-3, with D unclear. There are 13 residues in the CDR3. The V gene's germline CDR1 is LGHNA and CDR2 YSLEER. V gave up 3 bases and J gave up 0 bases, with 4 bases separating them.

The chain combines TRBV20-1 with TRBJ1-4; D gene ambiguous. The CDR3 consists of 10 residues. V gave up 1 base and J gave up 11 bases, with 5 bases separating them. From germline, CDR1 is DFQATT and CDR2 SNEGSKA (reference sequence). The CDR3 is CSARGRKLFF. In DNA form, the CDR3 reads TGCAGTGCTAGAGGCCGCAAACTGTTTTTT.